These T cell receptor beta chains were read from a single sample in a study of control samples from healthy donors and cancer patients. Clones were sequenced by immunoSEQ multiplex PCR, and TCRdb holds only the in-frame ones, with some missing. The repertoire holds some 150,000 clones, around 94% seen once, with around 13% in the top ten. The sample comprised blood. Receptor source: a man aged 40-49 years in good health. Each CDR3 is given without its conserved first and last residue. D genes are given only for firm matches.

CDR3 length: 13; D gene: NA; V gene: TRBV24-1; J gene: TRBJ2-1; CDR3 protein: ATSERTGPNNEQF
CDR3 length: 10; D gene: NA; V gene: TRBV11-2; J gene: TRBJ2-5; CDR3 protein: ASNPTVETQY
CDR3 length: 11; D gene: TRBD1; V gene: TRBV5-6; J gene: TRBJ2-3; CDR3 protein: ASSWTGADTQY
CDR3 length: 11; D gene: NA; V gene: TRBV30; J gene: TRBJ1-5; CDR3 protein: AWNLRPNQPQH
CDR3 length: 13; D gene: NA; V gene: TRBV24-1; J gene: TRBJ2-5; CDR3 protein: ATSDPRGAGETQY
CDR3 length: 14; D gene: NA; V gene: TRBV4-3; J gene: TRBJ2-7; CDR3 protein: ASSQELWQEALEQY
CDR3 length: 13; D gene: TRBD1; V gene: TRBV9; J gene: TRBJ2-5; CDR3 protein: ASTPGIGQEETQY
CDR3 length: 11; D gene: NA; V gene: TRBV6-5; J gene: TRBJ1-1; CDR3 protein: ASSKFYDTEAF
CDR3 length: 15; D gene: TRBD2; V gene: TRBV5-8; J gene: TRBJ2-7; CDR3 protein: ASSSLRGTSGRIEQY
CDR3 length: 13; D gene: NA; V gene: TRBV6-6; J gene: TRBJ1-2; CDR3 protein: ASSSIRPGSYGYT
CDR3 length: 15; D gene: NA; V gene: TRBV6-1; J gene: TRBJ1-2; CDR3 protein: ASSEGRYMSGTGGYT
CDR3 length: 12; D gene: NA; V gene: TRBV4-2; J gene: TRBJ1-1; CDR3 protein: ASSPTSVNTEAF
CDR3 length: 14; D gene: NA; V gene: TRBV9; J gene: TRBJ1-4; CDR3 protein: ASSVSMGSVREKLF
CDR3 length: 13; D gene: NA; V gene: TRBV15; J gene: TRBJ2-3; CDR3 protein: ATSRDGTQTDTQY
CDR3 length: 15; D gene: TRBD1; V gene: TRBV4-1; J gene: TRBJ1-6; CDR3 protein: ASSHLTGEGLGSPFH
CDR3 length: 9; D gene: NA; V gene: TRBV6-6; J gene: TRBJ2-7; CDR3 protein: ASRSPAEQY
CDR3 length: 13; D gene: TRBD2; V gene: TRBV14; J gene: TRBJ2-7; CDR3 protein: ASSQVLAEYYEQY
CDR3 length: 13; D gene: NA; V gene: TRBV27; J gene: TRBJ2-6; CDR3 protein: ASSAQSSGANVLT
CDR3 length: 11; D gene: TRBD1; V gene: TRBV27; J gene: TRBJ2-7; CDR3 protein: ASSDRGRDEQY
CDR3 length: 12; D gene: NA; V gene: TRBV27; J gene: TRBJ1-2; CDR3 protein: ASSLSPRGYGYT
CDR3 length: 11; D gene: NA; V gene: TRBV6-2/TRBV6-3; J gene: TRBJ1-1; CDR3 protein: ASSYLGNTEAF
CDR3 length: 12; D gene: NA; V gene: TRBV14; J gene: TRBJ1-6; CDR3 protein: ASRGIEPNSPLH
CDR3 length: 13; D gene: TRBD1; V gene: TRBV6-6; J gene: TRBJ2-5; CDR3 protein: ASRTPGQGMETQY
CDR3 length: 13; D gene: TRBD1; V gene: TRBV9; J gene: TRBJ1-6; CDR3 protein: ASSPQGGDNSPLH
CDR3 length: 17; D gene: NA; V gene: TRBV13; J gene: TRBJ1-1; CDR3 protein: ASSSELFYRAEARTEAF
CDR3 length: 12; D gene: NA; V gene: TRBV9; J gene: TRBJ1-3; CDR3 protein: ASSLQGSGNTIY
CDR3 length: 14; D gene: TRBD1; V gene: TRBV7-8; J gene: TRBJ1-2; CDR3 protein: ASSLAMTGGAYGYT
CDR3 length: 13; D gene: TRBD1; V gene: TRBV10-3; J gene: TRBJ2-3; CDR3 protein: AISEPGQGADTQY
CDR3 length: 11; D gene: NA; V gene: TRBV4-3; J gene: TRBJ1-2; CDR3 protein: ASSQDTGSGYT
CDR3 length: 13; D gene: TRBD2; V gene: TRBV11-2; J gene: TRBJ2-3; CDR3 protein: ASRLAGGSTDTQY
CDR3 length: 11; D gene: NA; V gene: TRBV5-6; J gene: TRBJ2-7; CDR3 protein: ASSPVSGGSQY
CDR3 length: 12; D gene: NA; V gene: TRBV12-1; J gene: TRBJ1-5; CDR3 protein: ASSFIGGAQPQH
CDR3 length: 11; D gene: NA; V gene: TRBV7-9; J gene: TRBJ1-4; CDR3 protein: ASRGGGWEKLF
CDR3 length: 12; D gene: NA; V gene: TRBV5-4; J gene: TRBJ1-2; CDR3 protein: ASSSTADNYGYT
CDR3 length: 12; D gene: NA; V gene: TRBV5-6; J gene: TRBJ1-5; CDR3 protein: ASSSVSGDQPQH
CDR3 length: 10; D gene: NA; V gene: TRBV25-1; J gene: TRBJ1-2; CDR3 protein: ATLQGLVGYT
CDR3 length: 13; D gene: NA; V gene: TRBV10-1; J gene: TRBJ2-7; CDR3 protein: ASSESQGGSYEQY
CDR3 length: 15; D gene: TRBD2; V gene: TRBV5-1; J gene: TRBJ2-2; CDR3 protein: ASSLALAGVMTGELF
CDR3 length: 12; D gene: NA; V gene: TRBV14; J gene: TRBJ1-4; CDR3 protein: ASSPGRPSLKLF
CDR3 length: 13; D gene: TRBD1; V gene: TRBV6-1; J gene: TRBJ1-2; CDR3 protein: ASSDRDRYYYGYT
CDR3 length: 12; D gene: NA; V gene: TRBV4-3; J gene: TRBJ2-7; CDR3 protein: ASSQGAREYEQY
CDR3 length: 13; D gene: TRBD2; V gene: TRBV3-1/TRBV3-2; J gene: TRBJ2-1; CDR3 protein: ASSHLAGGWNEQF
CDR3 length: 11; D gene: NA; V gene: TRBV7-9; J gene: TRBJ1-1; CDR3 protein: ASSLILNTEAF
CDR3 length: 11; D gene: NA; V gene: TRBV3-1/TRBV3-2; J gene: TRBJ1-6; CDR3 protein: ASSQGRDGAKR
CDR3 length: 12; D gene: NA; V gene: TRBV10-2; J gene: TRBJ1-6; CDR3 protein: ASSESTGYSPLH
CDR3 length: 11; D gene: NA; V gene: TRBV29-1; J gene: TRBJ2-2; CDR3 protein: SAQGSDSGELF
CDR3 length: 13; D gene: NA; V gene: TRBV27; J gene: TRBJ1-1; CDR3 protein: ASRNREAPWAEAF
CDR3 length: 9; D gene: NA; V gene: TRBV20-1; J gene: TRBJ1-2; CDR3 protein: SASRDYGYT
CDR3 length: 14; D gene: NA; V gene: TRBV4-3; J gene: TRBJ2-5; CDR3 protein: ASSQQQYRDQETQY
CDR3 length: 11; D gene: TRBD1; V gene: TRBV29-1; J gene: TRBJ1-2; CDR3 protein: SVGTGGFYGYT
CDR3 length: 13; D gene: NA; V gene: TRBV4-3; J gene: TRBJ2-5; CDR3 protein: ASSPRWADQETQY
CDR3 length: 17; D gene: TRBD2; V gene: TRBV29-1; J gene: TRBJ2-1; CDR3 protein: SVDRGGWTSGRTYNEQF
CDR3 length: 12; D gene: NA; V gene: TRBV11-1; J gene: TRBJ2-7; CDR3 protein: ASSLSRGPNEQY
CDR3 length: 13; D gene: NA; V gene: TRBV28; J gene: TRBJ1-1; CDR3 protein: ASSPAFRRVNEAF
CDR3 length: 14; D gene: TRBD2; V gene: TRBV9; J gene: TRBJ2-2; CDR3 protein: ASSVTLAGGTGELF
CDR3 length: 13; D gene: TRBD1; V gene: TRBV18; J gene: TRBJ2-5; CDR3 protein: ASSPRTGPEETQY
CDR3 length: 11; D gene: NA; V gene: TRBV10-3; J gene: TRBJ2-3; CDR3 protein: AINKGVTDTQY
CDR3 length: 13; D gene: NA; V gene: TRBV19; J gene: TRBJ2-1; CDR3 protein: ASSTGLGPVNEQF
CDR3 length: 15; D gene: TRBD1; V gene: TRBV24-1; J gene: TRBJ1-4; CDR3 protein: ATSELGTAGANEKLF
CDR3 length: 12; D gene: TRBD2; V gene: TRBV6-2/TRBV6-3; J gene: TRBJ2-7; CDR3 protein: ASSKLADTYEQY